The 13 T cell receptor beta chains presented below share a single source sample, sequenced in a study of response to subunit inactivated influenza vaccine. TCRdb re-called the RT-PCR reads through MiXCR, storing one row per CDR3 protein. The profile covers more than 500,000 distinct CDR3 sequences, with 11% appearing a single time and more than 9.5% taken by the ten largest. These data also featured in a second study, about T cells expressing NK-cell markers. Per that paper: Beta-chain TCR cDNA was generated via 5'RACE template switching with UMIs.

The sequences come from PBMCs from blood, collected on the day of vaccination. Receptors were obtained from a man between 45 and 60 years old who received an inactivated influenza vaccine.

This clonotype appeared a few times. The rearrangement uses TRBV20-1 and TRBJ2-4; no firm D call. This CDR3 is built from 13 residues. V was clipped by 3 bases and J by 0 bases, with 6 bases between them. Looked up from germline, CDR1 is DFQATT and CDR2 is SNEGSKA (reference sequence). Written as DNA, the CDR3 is TGCAGTGCTAGGTTCAGAGCCAAAAACATTCAGTACTTC. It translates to CSARFRAKNIQYF.

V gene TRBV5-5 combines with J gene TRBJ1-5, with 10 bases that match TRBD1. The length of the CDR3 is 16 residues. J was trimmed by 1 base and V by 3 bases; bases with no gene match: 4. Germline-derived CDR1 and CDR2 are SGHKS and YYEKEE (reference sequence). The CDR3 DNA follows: TGTGCCAGCAGCTGGGAGGGACAGGGGAGCAATCAGCCCCAGCATTTT. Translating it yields CASSWEGQGSNQPQHF. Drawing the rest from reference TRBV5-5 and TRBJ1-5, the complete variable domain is DAGVTQSPTHLIKTRGQQVTLRCSPISGHKSVSWYQQVLGQGPQFIFQYYEKEERGRGNFPDRFSARQFPNYSSELNVNALLLGDSALYLCASSWEGQGSNQPQHFGDGTRLSIL.

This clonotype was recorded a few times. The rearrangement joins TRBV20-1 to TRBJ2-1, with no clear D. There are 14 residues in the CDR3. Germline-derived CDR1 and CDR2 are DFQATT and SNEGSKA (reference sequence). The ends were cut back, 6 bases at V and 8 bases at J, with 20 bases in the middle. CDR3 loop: CSAIPGLLRHEQFF. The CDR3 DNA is TGCAGTGCGATACCGGGTCTCCTTCGGCATGAGCAGTTCTTC.

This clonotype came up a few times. In nucleotides, the CDR3 is TGTGCCAGCAGTTACTTAGGTCCGCGTACAAATCAGCCCCAGCATTTT. Amino acid sequence: CASSYLGPRTNQPQHF. The V gene is TRBV6-5, the J gene TRBJ1-5, with D hard to call. This CDR3 has 16 residues. V was trimmed by 1 base and J by 4 bases, leaving 14 bases between them. CDR1 and CDR2 from the germline V gene are MNHEY and SVGAGI.

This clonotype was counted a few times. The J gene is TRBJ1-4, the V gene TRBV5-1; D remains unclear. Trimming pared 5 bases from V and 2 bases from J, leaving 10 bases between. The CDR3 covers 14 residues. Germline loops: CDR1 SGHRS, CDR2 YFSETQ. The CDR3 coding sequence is TGCGCCAGCAGTTCCGTGGGCACTAATGAAAAACTGTTTTTT. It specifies CASSSVGTNEKLFF.

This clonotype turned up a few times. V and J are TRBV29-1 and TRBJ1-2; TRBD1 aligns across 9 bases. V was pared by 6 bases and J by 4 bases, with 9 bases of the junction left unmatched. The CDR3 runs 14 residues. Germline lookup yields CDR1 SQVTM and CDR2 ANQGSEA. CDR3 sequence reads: CSVGQGRGFYGYTF. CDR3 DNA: TGCAGCGTGGGACAGGGAAGGGGATTCTATGGCTACACCTTC.

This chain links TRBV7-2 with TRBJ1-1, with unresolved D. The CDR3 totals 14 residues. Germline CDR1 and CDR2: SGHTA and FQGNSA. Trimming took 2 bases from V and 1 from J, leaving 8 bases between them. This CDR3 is CASSLRQQNTEAFF. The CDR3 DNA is TGTGCCAGCAGCTTAAGACAACAGAACACTGAAGCTTTCTTT.

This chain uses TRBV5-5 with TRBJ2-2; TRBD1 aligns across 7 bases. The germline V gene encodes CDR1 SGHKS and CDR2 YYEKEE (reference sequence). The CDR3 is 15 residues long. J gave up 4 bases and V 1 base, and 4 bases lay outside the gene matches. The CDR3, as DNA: TGTGCCAGCAGCTTGTTCCGGACAGGCACCGGGGAGCTGTTTTTT. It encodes CASSLFRTGTGELFF. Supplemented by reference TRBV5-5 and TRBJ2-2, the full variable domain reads DAGVTQSPTHLIKTRGQQVTLRCSPISGHKSVSWYQQVLGQGPQFIFQYYEKEERGRGNFPDRFSARQFPNYSSELNVNALLLGDSALYLCASSLFRTGTGELFFGEGSRLTVL.

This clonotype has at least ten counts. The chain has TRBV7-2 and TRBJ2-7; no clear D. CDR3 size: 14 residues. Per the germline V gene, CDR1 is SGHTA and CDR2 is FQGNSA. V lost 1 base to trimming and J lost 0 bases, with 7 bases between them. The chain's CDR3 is CASSLEGSSYEQYF. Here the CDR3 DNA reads TGTGCCAGCAGCTTAGAGGGCAGCTCCTACGAGCAGTACTTC.

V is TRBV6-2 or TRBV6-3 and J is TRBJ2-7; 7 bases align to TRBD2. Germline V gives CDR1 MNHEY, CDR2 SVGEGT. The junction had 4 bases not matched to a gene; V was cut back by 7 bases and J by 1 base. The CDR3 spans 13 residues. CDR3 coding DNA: TGTGCCAGCAAGCAGCGGGAATCCTACGAGCAGTACTTC. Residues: CASKQRESYEQYF.

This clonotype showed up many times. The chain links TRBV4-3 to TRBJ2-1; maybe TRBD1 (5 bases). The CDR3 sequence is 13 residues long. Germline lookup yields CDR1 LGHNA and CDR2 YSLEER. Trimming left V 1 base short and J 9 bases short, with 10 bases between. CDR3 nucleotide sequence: TGCGCCAGCAGCCAAGTCTCAGGGATTGAGCAGTTCTTC. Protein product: CASSQVSGIEQFF.

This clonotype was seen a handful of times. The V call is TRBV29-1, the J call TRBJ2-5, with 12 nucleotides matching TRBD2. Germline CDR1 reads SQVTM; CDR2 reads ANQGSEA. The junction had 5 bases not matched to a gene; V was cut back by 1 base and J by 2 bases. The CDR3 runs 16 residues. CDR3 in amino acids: CSVEGLAGGLQETQYF. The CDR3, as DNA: TGCAGCGTTGAAGGCCTAGCGGGGGGGCTTCAAGAGACCCAGTACTTC.

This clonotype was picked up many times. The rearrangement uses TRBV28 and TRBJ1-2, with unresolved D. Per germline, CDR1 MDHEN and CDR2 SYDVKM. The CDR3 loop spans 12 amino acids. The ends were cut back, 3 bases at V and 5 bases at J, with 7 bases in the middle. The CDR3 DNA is TGTGCCAGCAGTTTCTTAGGTTATGGCTACACCTTC. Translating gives CASSFLGYGYTF.